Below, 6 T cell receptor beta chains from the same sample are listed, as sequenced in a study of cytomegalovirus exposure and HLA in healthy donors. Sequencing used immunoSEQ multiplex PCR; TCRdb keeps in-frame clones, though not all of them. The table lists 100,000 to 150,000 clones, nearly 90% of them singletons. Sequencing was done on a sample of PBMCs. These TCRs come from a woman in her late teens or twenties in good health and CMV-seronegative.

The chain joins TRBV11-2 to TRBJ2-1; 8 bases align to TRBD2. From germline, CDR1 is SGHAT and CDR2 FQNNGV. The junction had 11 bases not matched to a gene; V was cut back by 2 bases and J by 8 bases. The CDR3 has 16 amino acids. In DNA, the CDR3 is TGTGCCAGCAGCTTAATTCGGCTAGCGGGTTTTGATGAGCAGTTCTTC. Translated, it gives CASSLIRLAGFDEQFF.

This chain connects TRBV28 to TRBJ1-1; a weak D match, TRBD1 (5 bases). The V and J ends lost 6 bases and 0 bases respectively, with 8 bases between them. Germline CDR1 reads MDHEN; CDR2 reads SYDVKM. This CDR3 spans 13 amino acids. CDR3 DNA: TGTGCCAGCAGGCAGGGTATGAACACTGAAGCTTTCTTT. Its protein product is CASRQGMNTEAFF.

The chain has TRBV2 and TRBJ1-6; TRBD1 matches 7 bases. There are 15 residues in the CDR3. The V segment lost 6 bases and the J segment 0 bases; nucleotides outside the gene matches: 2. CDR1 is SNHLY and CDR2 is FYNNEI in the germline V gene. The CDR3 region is CASSGTDSYNSPLHF. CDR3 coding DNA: TGTGCCAGCAGCGGGACAGACTCCTATAATTCACCCCTCCACTTT.

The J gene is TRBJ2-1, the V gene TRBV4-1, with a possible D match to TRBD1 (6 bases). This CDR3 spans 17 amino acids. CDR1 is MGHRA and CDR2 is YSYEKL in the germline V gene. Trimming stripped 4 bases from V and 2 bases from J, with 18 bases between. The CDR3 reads CASSRIPGAGTYNEQFF. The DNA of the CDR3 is TGCGCCAGCAGCCGCATCCCAGGGGCAGGGACCTACAATGAGCAGTTCTTC.

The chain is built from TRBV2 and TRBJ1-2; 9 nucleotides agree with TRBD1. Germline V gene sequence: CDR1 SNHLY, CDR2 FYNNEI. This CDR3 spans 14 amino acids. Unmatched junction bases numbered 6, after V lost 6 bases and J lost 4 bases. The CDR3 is CASRNEGQGYGYTF. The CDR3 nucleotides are TGTGCCAGCAGGAACGAGGGACAGGGCTATGGCTACACCTTC.

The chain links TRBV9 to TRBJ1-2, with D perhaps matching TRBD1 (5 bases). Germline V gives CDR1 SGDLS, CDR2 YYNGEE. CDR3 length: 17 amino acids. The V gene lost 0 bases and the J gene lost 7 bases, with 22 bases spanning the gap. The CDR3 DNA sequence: TGTGCCAGCAGCGTAGAATCCGCGTACCCAACAGGAAGTGGCTACACCTTC. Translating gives CASSVESAYPTGSGYTF.